One and the same sample provided the 11 T cell receptor beta chains below, sequenced in a study of blood T cells in healthy people across ages. Primed by a sample-barcoded 5' primer and a J-beta primer mix, a second PCR proceeded for about 7 to 11 cycles. TCRdb re-derived calls from the 5' RACE reads in MiXCR, one entry per CDR3 protein. The sample holds approximately 1.5 million distinct CDR3 sequences; 30% to 40% are singletons and the top ten take approximately 11%. Sequencing was performed on blood. Receptors originate from a woman aged 30 to 39 in good health.

The rearrangement links TRBV7-6 to TRBJ2-1; 8 positions match TRBD2. V trimming: 2 bases; J trimming: 5 bases; junction bases outside the gene matches: 11. Germline assignment: CDR1 SGHVS and CDR2 FNYEAQ. This CDR3 has 17 residues. CDR3 in DNA: TGTGCCAGCAGCTTACTTCCACAAACTAGCGGCCACAATGAGCAGTTCTTC. Residues: CASSLLPQTSGHNEQFF.

V and J are TRBV27 and TRBJ2-1, with 13 positions matching TRBD2. This CDR3 is 16 amino acids long. CDR1 is MNHEY, CDR2 SMNVEV, per germline (reference sequence). With 5 bases clipped from V and 7 bases from J, the junction kept 8 bases outside the gene matches. DNA for the CDR3: TGTGCCAGCAGTCCTCAAACTAGCGGGGGGGCGAATGAGCAGTTCTTC. Its translation: CASSPQTSGGANEQFF.

The sample holds a few counts of this clonotype. This sequence joins TRBV12-3 or TRBV12-4 and TRBJ1-2, with D possibly matching TRBD1 (6 bases). CDR3 length: 15 amino acids. The V end was cut by 4 bases, the J end by 4 bases, with 16 bases between. Here the CDR3 DNA reads TGTGCCAGCAGTTCTACAGGGCTTTTTGGCTATGGCTACACCTTC. This encodes CASSSTGLFGYGYTF.

The chain couples TRBV7-3 to TRBJ2-1; D gene ambiguous. Germline assignment: CDR1 SGHTA and CDR2 FQGTGA. Trimming took 1 base from V and 5 from J, leaving 12 bases between them. The CDR3 loop spans 15 amino acids. Here the CDR3 DNA reads TGTGCCAGCAGCTTAAATCCCTCCCGCAACAATGAGCAGTTCTTC. Encoded protein: CASSLNPSRNNEQFF.

The genes are TRBV15 and TRBJ2-4; 7 nucleotides agree with TRBD2. From germline, CDR1 is LNHNV and CDR2 YYDKDF (reference sequence). Trimming at V came to 0 bases and at J to 7 bases, leaving 6 bases not matched to a gene. The CDR3 length is 15 residues. DNA of the CDR3: TGTGCCACCAGCAGAGAGGGGAGGGAGGGGAACATTCAGTACTTC. Protein: CATSREGREGNIQYF. The full variable domain, in which reference TRBV15 and TRBJ2-4 provide the parts outside the CDR3, is DAMVIQNPRYQVTQFGKPVTLSCSQTLNHNVMYWYQQKSSQAPKLLFHYYDKDFNNEADTPDNFQSRRPNTSFCFLDIRSPGLGDTAMYLCATSREGREGNIQYFGAGTRLSVL.

The V and J genes are TRBV5-1 and TRBJ2-1; 8 bases map to TRBD2. V lost 7 bases, J lost 2 bases, and 8 bases stayed unmatched. The V gene's germline CDR1 is SGHRS and CDR2 YFSETQ. CDR3 length: 15 amino acids. CDR3 in amino acids: CASSPGGVTYNEQFF. The CDR3 DNA sequence: TGCGCCAGCTCCCCCGGGGGGGTGACCTACAATGAGCAGTTCTTC.

This clonotype has a count of ten or more. The chain's CDR3 is CASSFVSSYNEQFF. CDR3 nucleotides: TGTGCCAGCAGTTTTGTTAGCTCCTACAATGAGCAGTTCTTC. This chain connects TRBV12-3 or TRBV12-4 to TRBJ2-1; D gene ambiguous. V dropped 3 bases and J dropped 0 bases, with 6 bases sitting between them. CDR3 size: 14 residues.

The rearrangement joins TRBV5-1 to TRBJ2-5, with 9 bases matching TRBD1. The CDR3 is 15 amino acids. V trimming: 4 bases; J trimming: 2 bases; junction bases outside the gene matches: 6. CDR1 is SGHRS, CDR2 YFSETQ, per germline. The CDR3 is CASSGTGRSQETQYF. The CDR3 DNA is TGCGCCAGCAGCGGGACAGGGCGGAGTCAAGAGACCCAGTACTTC. Full variable domain (rest looked up from reference TRBV5-1 and TRBJ2-5): KAGVTQTPRYLIKTRGQQVTLSCSPISGHRSVSWYQQTPGQGLQFLFEYFSETQRNKGNFPGRFSGRQFSNSRSEMNVSTLELGDSALYLCASSGTGRSQETQYFGPGTRLLVL.

V is TRBV20-1 and J is TRBJ2-7; 9 bases are a match to TRBD2. The CDR3 contains 15 residues. Germline values: CDR1 DFQATT, CDR2 SNEGSKA (reference sequence). The V gene end was trimmed by 5 bases and the J gene end by 3 bases; junction bases not matched to a gene: 11. The CDR3 loop is CSAAGGLALNYEQYF. For the CDR3, the DNA is TGCAGTGCTGCGGGGGGGCTTGCCCTTAACTACGAGCAGTACTTC.

The genes are TRBV27 and TRBJ2-1; possibly TRBD2 for D (5 bases). The CDR3 has 14 residues. The V gene's germline CDR1 is MNHEY and CDR2 SMNVEV (reference sequence). V lost 5 bases and J 5 bases, leaving 13 bases between the germline ends. The CDR3 reads CASSTLSANNEQFF. Here the CDR3 DNA reads TGTGCCAGCAGTACGCTTAGCGCGAACAATGAGCAGTTCTTC.

The chain joins TRBV7-3 to TRBJ2-6; D possibly uses TRBD1 or TRBD2 (5 bases each). Germline assignment: CDR1 SGHTA and CDR2 FQGTGA. The CDR3 spans 17 residues. The V gene lost 4 bases and the J gene lost 0 bases, with 13 bases spanning the gap. CDR3 amino acids: CASSYTGPPSGANVLTF. In DNA, the CDR3 is TGTGCCAGCAGCTACACGGGACCCCCCTCTGGGGCCAACGTCCTGACTTTC. Looking up the rest from reference TRBV7-3 and TRBJ2-6 gives the full variable domain: GAGVSQTPSNKVTEKGKYVELRCDPISGHTALYWYRQSLGQGPEFLIYFQGTGAADDSGLPNDRFFAVRPEGSVSTLKIQRTERGDSAVYLCASSYTGPPSGANVLTFGAGSRLTVL.